The 10 T cell receptor beta chains reported below all come from one sample, sequenced in a study of T cells in Graves' hyperthyroidism and ophthalmopathy. Amplified TCR beta CDR3 regions came from RNA transcripts. The HTBI set primed first-round TCR CDR3 RT-PCR. From the multiplex PCR reads, TCRdb called clonotypes with MiXCR, one entry per CDR3 protein. The sample includes approximately 560,000 distinct CDR3 sequences, around 46% of them seen just once. The sample comprised peripheral blood or thyroid tissue (not recorded which). These receptors all stem from a woman aged 18-29 years with Graves' hyperthyroidism.

The CDR3 sequence is CASSSPGTGRDEQYF. CDR3 DNA sequence: TGTGCCAGCAGCTCTCCAGGGACAGGGAGGGACGAGCAGTACTTC. The chain couples TRBV7-9 to TRBJ2-7; TRBD1 matches 9 bases. The junction had 9 bases not matched to a gene; V was cut back by 4 bases and J by 5 bases. CDR1 and CDR2 from the germline V gene are SEHNR and FQNEAQ (reference sequence). The CDR3 runs to 15 residues.

CDR3: CATSRTGTGNTGELFF. CDR3 DNA sequence: TGTGCCACCAGCAGAACCGGGACAGGGAACACCGGGGAGCTGTTTTTT. The genes are TRBV15 and TRBJ2-2; 8 bases are a match to TRBD1. After removal of 2 bases from V and 1 base from J, the junction contained 3 bases not matched to a gene. Germline V CDR1 and CDR2: LNHNV, YYDKDF (reference sequence). There are 16 residues in the CDR3.

The sample holds many counts of this clonotype. This chain links TRBV7-2 with TRBJ2-7; 10 bases line up with TRBD2. J lost 3 bases, V lost 2 bases, and 7 bases had no gene match. The length of the CDR3 is 16 residues. Germline CDR1 is SGHTA and CDR2 is FQGNSA. CDR3 in amino acids: CASSLSRASGSYEQYF. As DNA, the CDR3 is TGTGCCAGCAGCTTATCCCGGGCTAGCGGGAGCTACGAGCAGTACTTC.

The J gene is TRBJ2-5, the V gene TRBV29-1; D is ambiguous. V was trimmed by 4 bases and J by 1 base, leaving 10 bases between them. The CDR3 runs to 13 residues. Germline loops: CDR1 SQVTM, CDR2 ANQGSEA. CDR3 sequence reads: CSVAGVIQETQYF. The CDR3 DNA reads TGCAGCGTTGCGGGCGTTATCCAAGAGACCCAGTACTTC.

The CDR3 loop reads CASSFKGAQETQYF. For the CDR3, the DNA is TGTGCCAGCAGCTTTAAAGGAGCTCAAGAGACCCAGTACTTC. J is TRBJ2-5 and V is TRBV7-7; unclear D gene. The CDR3 extends over 14 amino acids. V was trimmed by 3 bases and J by 2 bases, leaving 10 bases between them. Germline assignment: CDR1 SSHAT and CDR2 FNYEAQ (reference sequence).

As for this clonotype: A read error may account for a junction end that differs from germline. The chain links TRBV2 to TRBJ1-3; no definite D call. Germline CDR1 reads SNHLY; CDR2 reads FYNNEI. There are 10 residues in the CDR3. The CDR3 sequence is CARAGSTIYF. In DNA, the CDR3 is TGTGCCAGGGCCGGAAGCACCATATATTTT.

In the case of this clonotype: This could be a read error, since a much larger clone is one nucleotide away. The J gene is TRBJ2-5, the V gene TRBV11-2, with unresolved D. This CDR3 region has 14 residues. From germline, CDR1 is SGHAT and CDR2 FQNNGV. Trimming left V 7 bases short and J 3 bases short, with 15 bases between. The CDR3 DNA follows: TGTGCCAGCAACTCCGGACCGACGGAAGAGACCCAGTACTTC. It specifies CASNSGPTEETQYF.

With regard to this clonotype: Mismatch with germline at one junction end may stem from a read error. The CDR3 sequence: CANSFGVNSGANVLTF. CDR3 nucleotides: TGTGCCAACAGCTTCGGGGTAAACTCTGGGGCCAACGTCCTGACTTTC. This chain joins TRBV7-9 and TRBJ2-6; TRBD2 is a possible D gene (5 bases). CDR3 length: 16 residues. Germline V lookup: CDR1 SEHNR, CDR2 FQNEAQ (reference sequence).

This clonotype was seen only once. The chain uses TRBV29-1 and TRBJ2-5; a weak D match, TRBD2 (7 bases). The ends were cut back, 6 bases at V and 6 bases at J, with 35 bases in the middle. The CDR3 spans 19 residues. Per germline, CDR1 SQVTM and CDR2 ANQGSEA. CDR3 amino acids: CSVTVVGPSGGQFQKTQYF. For the CDR3, the DNA is TGCAGCGTAACAGTTGTGGGGCCTAGCGGAGGACAGTTTCAAAAGACCCAGTACTTC.

This clonotype has a handful of counts. This chain uses TRBV5-1 with TRBJ1-5; D is perhaps TRBD1 (5 bases). The germline V gene encodes CDR1 SGHRS and CDR2 YFSETQ. V lost 2 bases to trimming and J lost 5 bases, with 11 bases between them. The CDR3 is made up of 14 amino acids. CDR3 in amino acids: CASSFSGGDQPQHF. DNA of the CDR3: TGCGCCAGCAGCTTTTCGGGGGGAGATCAGCCCCAGCATTTT.